This record looks at one T cell receptor (beta chain) sequence and its context. The CDR3 loop spans 16 amino acids. Germline CDR1 reads MNHEY; CDR2 reads SMNVEV (reference sequence). Trimming at V came to 4 bases and at J to 1 base, leaving 7 bases not matched to a gene. This entry is derived from a study of shared T cell receptors in the human thymus. The method was immunoSEQ multiplex PCR; TCRdb's version includes in-frame clones alone and lacks a portion of them. The sample holds hundreds of thousands of clones; 88% are singletons and the top ten take 0.01%. The same data also went into a second study, on human thymus T cells.

The sequence came from a boy less than two years old with a congenital heart defect. Material for sequencing was thymocytes. This sequence joins TRBV27 and TRBJ1-5, with 7 bases aligning to TRBD1. The CDR3: CASSSLQGGSNQPQHF. The CDR3 DNA reads TGTGCCAGCAGTTCGCTCCAGGGGGGCAGCAATCAGCCCCAGCATTTT.